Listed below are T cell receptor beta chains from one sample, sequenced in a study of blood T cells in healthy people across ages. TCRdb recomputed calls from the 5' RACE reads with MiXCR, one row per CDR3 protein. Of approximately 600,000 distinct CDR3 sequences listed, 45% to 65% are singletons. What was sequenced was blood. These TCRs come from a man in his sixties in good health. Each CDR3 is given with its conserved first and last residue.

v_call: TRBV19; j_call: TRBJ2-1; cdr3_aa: CASRLAQSYNEQFF
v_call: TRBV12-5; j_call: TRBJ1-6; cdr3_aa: CASGPRTGGIGSPLHF
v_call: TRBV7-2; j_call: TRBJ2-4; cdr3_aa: CASSLGGWLAGGDIQYF
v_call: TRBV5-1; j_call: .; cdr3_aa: CASSFGQIYEQYF
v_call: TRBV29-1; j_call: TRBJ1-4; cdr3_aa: CSVAYNEKLFF
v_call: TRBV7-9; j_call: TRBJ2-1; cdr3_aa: CASSLGTSDEQFF
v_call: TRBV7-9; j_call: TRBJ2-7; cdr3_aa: CASSLPAGGPPTVWAQYF
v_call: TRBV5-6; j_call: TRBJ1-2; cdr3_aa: CASSLTSTGREVRYGYTF
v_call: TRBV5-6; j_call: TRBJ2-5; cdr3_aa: CASSCGAPEETQYF
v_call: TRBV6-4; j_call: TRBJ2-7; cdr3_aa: CASSENDVGRYEQYF
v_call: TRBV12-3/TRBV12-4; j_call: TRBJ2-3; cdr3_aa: CASSTPLAGDSTDTQYF
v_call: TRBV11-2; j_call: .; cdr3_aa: CASSQGGSNYEQYF
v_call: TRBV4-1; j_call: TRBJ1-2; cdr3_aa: CASSQLDGPYGYTF
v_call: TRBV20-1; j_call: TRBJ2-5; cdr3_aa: CSASQGSEETQYF
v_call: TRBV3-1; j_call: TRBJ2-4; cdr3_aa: CASSHRGNIQYF
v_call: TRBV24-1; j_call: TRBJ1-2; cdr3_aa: CATSDGTTNYGYTF
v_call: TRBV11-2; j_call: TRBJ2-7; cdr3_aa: CASSFGTFAYEQYF
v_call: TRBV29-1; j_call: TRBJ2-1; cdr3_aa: CSLRGGGNEQFF
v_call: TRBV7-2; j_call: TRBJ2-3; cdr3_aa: CASSPPGLAGFMGNTDTQYF
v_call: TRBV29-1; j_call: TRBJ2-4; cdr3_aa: CSAQDGVAKNIQYF
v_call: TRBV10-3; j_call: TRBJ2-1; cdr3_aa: CAISGSTSGVSGNEQFF
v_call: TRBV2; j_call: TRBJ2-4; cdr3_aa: CASSQGAGNIQYF
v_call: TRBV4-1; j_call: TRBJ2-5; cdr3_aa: CASSQALDNQETQYF
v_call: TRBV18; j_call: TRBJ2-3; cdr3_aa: CASSEQQETDTQYF
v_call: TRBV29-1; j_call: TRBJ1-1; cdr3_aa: CSVRRGEGTEAFF